This T cell receptor beta chain was sequenced in a study of shared clonotypes between healthy human individuals. The CDR3 consists of 13 residues. V was pared by 0 bases and J by 8 bases, with 9 bases between. The germline V gene has CDR1 SGHRS and CDR2 YFSETQ. Splitting of each subset's genomic DNA was done evenly across several immunoSEQ plates. Sequencing was performed with immunoSEQ multiplex PCR; in TCRdb, only in-frame clones are kept and a portion is missing. The sample has about 1.5 million clones; around 95% are singletons. The V gene is TRBV5-1, the J gene TRBJ2-1; D is unclear. Sequencing was carried out using naive CD4+ T cells sorted from blood. Subset given: CD45RA+ positively selected. The receptor was derived from a man aged 25 to 40 in good health. The CDR3 coding sequence is TGCGCCAGCAGCTTGGAATTAGTCGATGAGCAGTTCTTC. Amino acid sequence: CASSLELVDEQFF.